Shown below are 2 T cell receptor beta chains from a single sample sequenced in a study of T-cell reconstitution after alpha-beta-depleted transplantation in children. The library targeted TCRbeta and was prepared with unique molecular identifiers. TCRdb fed the PCR reads into MiXCR, producing one record per CDR3 protein. Found here are approximately 640,000 distinct CDR3 sequences, 15% to 20% of them singletons; the top ten hold over 0.95%. This specimen consisted of PBMCs from the stem cell graft donor, obtained from the stem cell graft. These receptors were taken from a human donor who donated a stem cell graft to a child with acute myeloid leukemia.

This clonotype has only a few counts. The V and J genes are TRBV5-1 and TRBJ1-1, with D unclear. Germline V gene lookup returns CDR1 SGHRS and CDR2 YFSETQ. V lost 0 bases and J lost 7, with 13 bases in between. CDR3 size: 14 residues. Here the CDR3 DNA reads TGCGCCAGCAGCTTGGATGATTACCATTTTGAAGCTTTCTTT. Its translation: CASSLDDYHFEAFF.

V is TRBV12-3 or TRBV12-4 and J is TRBJ2-1; 15 nucleotides agree with TRBD2. This CDR3 comprises 16 residues. Trimming removed 5 bases from V and 7 bases from J; junction bases left unmatched: 6. The chain's CDR3 is CASSRTSGGASNEQFF. As DNA, the CDR3 is TGTGCCAGCAGTAGGACTAGCGGGGGGGCTTCAAATGAGCAGTTCTTC.